The text below deals with one T cell receptor (beta chain). Its antigen is undetermined. The sample comes from a study of T cell responses to AZD1222 COVID-19 vaccine. Study results and caveats: Donors in the cohort were predominantly white British and more often female, and clonal diversity was possibly underestimated. Only a handful of AZD1222 recipients, roughly six in all, had baseline seropositivity.

TCRdb keeps only in-frame clones here, not all; method: immunoSEQ multiplex PCR. Here the sample spans 160,000 or so clones, roughly 94% being singletons. Whether given at about 4 or about 12 weeks, second doses were pooled. This sequence originates from an adult who received the AZD1222 COVID-19 vaccine. Here the sequenced sample was peripheral blood, taken 28 days after the second AZD1222 dose.

CDR3 region: CASTPGISSNQPQHF. The CDR3 nucleotides read TGTGCCAGCACGCCCGGGATCTCGAGCAATCAGCCCCAGCATTTT. This chain joins TRBV6-5 and TRBJ1-5; no reliable D call. The germline V gene has CDR1 MNHEY and CDR2 SVGAGI. The CDR3 runs 15 residues. Trimming took off 7 bases at V and 1 base at J, with 14 bases between the two ends.